The rows below give T cell receptor beta chains drawn from one sample of a study of cytomegalovirus exposure and HLA in healthy donors. The data were produced by immunoSEQ multiplex PCR, yet TCRdb's version contains in-frame clones alone and is incomplete. The table has some 190,000 clones, around 80% seen once. The sequencing input was PBMCs. The receptors shown here come from a girl under 18 in good health and CMV-seropositive. Both conserved end residues are part of each CDR3. Fields, in order: CDR3 protein, CDR3 DNA, clone size, D gene, V gene, J gene. D genes are given only for firm matches. The listing skips clone size in some rows; elsewhere it reads once, few, many or a size class.

cdr3_aa: CASSLSLTRYEQYF
cdr3_nt: TGTGCCAGCAGCTTGAGTTTGACGCGGTACGAGCAGTACTTC
clone_size: NA
d_call: NA
v_call: TRBV5-6
j_call: TRBJ2-7

cdr3_aa: CASSVRLAGDSYEQYF
cdr3_nt: TGTGCCAGCAGCGTAAGACTAGCGGGGGACTCCTACGAGCAGTACTTC
clone_size: NA
d_call: TRBD2
v_call: TRBV7-2
j_call: TRBJ2-7

cdr3_aa: CASSRQGGETQYF
cdr3_nt: TGTGCCAGTAGTAGGCAGGGAGGAGAGACCCAGTACTTC
clone_size: NA
d_call: NA
v_call: TRBV19
j_call: TRBJ2-5

cdr3_aa: CASSQAPTSGAYEQYF
cdr3_nt: TGCGCCAGCAGCCAAGCCCCGACTAGCGGAGCCTACGAGCAGTACTTC
clone_size: NA
d_call: TRBD2
v_call: TRBV4-1
j_call: TRBJ2-7

cdr3_aa: CASSTGLRSYNEQFF
cdr3_nt: TGTGCCAGTAGTACTGGACTAAGATCCTACAATGAGCAGTTCTTC
clone_size: NA
d_call: NA
v_call: TRBV19
j_call: TRBJ2-1

cdr3_aa: CASSPWRTGVIMNTEAFF
cdr3_nt: TGCGCCAGCAGCCCATGGCGGACAGGCGTCATTATGAACACTGAAGCTTTCTTT
clone_size: NA
d_call: TRBD1
v_call: TRBV5-1
j_call: TRBJ1-1

cdr3_aa: CASSQGRQGIDIQYF
cdr3_nt: TGCGCCAGCAGCCAAGGTCGACAGGGCATTGACATTCAGTACTTC
clone_size: once
d_call: TRBD1
v_call: TRBV4-1
j_call: TRBJ2-4

cdr3_aa: CASSHEGYDAQGLSYGYTF
cdr3_nt: TGCGCCAGCAGCCACGAAGGGTACGATGCTCAGGGGCTCAGCTATGGCTACACCTTC
clone_size: NA
d_call: NA
v_call: TRBV4-1
j_call: TRBJ1-2

cdr3_aa: CASSKFRETGNQPQHF
cdr3_nt: TGTGCCAGCTCAAAATTCCGGGAGACAGGCAATCAGCCCCAGCATTTT
clone_size: NA
d_call: NA
v_call: TRBV18
j_call: TRBJ1-5

cdr3_aa: CASSTDRLGELFF
cdr3_nt: TGCGCCAGCAGCACTGACAGGCTTGGGGAGCTGTTTTTT
clone_size: once
d_call: NA
v_call: TRBV4-3
j_call: TRBJ2-2

cdr3_aa: CASSYRTGVTEAFF
cdr3_nt: TGTGCCAGCAGTTACCGGACAGGGGTCACTGAAGCTTTCTTT
clone_size: NA
d_call: TRBD1
v_call: TRBV6-6
j_call: TRBJ1-1

cdr3_aa: CASSAPLAGVYEQYF
cdr3_nt: TGTGCCAGCAGTGCCCCCCTAGCGGGAGTCTACGAGCAGTACTTC
clone_size: NA
d_call: TRBD2
v_call: TRBV6-5
j_call: TRBJ2-7

cdr3_aa: CASGREGRSYEQFF
cdr3_nt: TGTGCCAGCGGACGGGAGGGCCGATCTTATGAGCAGTTCTTC
clone_size: NA
d_call: TRBD2
v_call: TRBV11-2
j_call: TRBJ2-1

cdr3_aa: CASSLHERGYTF
cdr3_nt: TGTGCCAGCAGCTTGCACGAACGGGGCTACACCTTC
clone_size: few
d_call: NA
v_call: TRBV5-4
j_call: TRBJ1-2

cdr3_aa: CASSPQTGTYEQYF
cdr3_nt: TGCGCCAGCAGCCCCCAAACAGGGACCTACGAGCAGTACTTC
clone_size: few
d_call: NA
v_call: TRBV5-1
j_call: TRBJ2-7

cdr3_aa: CASTGGGSYEQYF
cdr3_nt: TGTGCCAGCACGGGGGGAGGTTCCTACGAGCAGTACTTC
clone_size: NA
d_call: TRBD2
v_call: TRBV7-2
j_call: TRBJ2-7

cdr3_aa: CASSRGHSYEQYF
cdr3_nt: TGTGCCAGCAGCCGAGGGCATTCCTACGAGCAGTACTTC
clone_size: NA
d_call: NA
v_call: TRBV11-2
j_call: TRBJ2-7

cdr3_aa: CATSRALGQGREKLFF
cdr3_nt: TGTGCCACCAGCAGAGCCCTGGGGCAGGGAAGGGAAAAACTGTTTTTT
clone_size: NA
d_call: NA
v_call: TRBV15
j_call: TRBJ1-4

cdr3_aa: CASTFGTGQSEQYF
cdr3_nt: TGTGCCAGCACCTTTGGGACAGGGCAATCCGAGCAGTACTTC
clone_size: NA
d_call: TRBD1
v_call: TRBV11-2
j_call: TRBJ2-7

cdr3_aa: CAWSRGQGENQPQHF
cdr3_nt: TGTGCCTGGAGCAGGGGACAGGGCGAAAATCAGCCCCAGCATTTT
clone_size: NA
d_call: TRBD1
v_call: TRBV30
j_call: TRBJ1-5

cdr3_aa: CTSLAKKQGARETQYF
cdr3_nt: TGCACCAGCCTCGCCAAGAAACAGGGGGCGAGGGAGACCCAGTACTTC
clone_size: NA
d_call: NA
v_call: TRBV1
j_call: TRBJ2-5

cdr3_aa: CASSETGAYEQYF
cdr3_nt: TGTGCCAGCAGCGAAACAGGGGCCTACGAGCAGTACTTC
clone_size: NA
d_call: TRBD1
v_call: TRBV7-2
j_call: TRBJ2-7

cdr3_aa: CASSLVQVRGREQFF
cdr3_nt: TGTGCCAGCAGCTTGGTGCAGGTCAGGGGGCGAGAGCAGTTCTTC
clone_size: once
d_call: TRBD1
v_call: TRBV7-9
j_call: TRBJ2-1

cdr3_aa: CAISSPARRGNTEAFF
cdr3_nt: TGTGCCATCAGTAGCCCCGCAAGGAGGGGGAACACTGAAGCTTTCTTT
clone_size: NA
d_call: NA
v_call: TRBV10-3
j_call: TRBJ1-1

cdr3_aa: CASSLGPGLFYGYTF
cdr3_nt: TGTGCCAGCAGTTTAGGGCCGGGATTATTTTATGGCTACACCTTC
clone_size: NA
d_call: NA
v_call: TRBV27
j_call: TRBJ1-2

cdr3_aa: CASWGGPYGYTF
cdr3_nt: TGTGCCAGCTGGGGGGGCCCCTATGGCTACACCTTC
clone_size: NA
d_call: NA
v_call: TRBV6-1
j_call: TRBJ1-2

cdr3_aa: CASSLTSGRGTDTQYF
cdr3_nt: TGTGCCAGCAGCTTAACTAGCGGGAGGGGCACAGATACGCAGTATTTT
clone_size: NA
d_call: TRBD2
v_call: TRBV7-6
j_call: TRBJ2-3

cdr3_aa: CAISDGTGDYEQYF
cdr3_nt: TGTGCCATCAGTGATGGGACAGGGGACTACGAGCAGTACTTC
clone_size: NA
d_call: TRBD1
v_call: TRBV10-3
j_call: TRBJ2-7

cdr3_aa: CASSPRETQYF
cdr3_nt: TGTGCCAGCAGCCCGCGGGAGACCCAGTACTTC
clone_size: NA
d_call: NA
v_call: TRBV21-1
j_call: TRBJ2-5

cdr3_aa: CAWGTSGYEQYF
cdr3_nt: TGTGCCTGGGGGACTAGCGGCTACGAGCAGTACTTC
clone_size: NA
d_call: TRBD2
v_call: TRBV30
j_call: TRBJ2-7

cdr3_aa: CASKRGGQETQYF
cdr3_nt: TGCGCCTCCAAAAGAGGGGGCCAAGAGACCCAGTACTTC
clone_size: NA
d_call: NA
v_call: TRBV5-1
j_call: TRBJ2-5

cdr3_aa: CASSPDRGYQPQHF
cdr3_nt: TGTGCCAGCAGTCCGGACAGGGGATATCAGCCCCAGCATTTT
clone_size: few
d_call: TRBD1
v_call: TRBV27
j_call: TRBJ1-5

cdr3_aa: CASSVNRGWYEQYF
cdr3_nt: TGTGCCAGCAGTGTGAACAGGGGGTGGTACGAGCAGTACTTC
clone_size: NA
d_call: TRBD1
v_call: TRBV27
j_call: TRBJ2-7

cdr3_aa: CATYHTGIHEQYF
cdr3_nt: TGTGCCACCTACCATACAGGGATCCACGAGCAGTACTTC
clone_size: NA
d_call: NA
v_call: TRBV10-3
j_call: TRBJ2-7

cdr3_aa: CSVAFGDTEAFF
cdr3_nt: TGCAGCGTTGCGTTCGGGGACACTGAAGCTTTCTTT
clone_size: NA
d_call: NA
v_call: TRBV29-1
j_call: TRBJ1-1

cdr3_aa: CASRKGGGGNYGYTF
cdr3_nt: TGTGCCAGCAGAAAAGGAGGGGGGGGAAACTATGGCTACACCTTC
clone_size: NA
d_call: NA
v_call: TRBV6-5
j_call: TRBJ1-2

cdr3_aa: CASSRESGDTQYF
cdr3_nt: TGTGCCAGCAGCCGGGAGTCCGGAGATACGCAGTATTTT
clone_size: NA
d_call: NA
v_call: TRBV5-6
j_call: TRBJ2-3

cdr3_aa: CASSQETGTYNEQFF
cdr3_nt: TGCGCCAGCAGCCAAGAGACAGGGACCTACAATGAGCAGTTCTTC
clone_size: NA
d_call: TRBD1
v_call: TRBV4-3
j_call: TRBJ2-1

cdr3_aa: CATSDTSGTSTDTQYF
cdr3_nt: TGTGCCACCAGTGACACTAGCGGGACCAGCACAGATACGCAGTATTTT
clone_size: NA
d_call: TRBD2
v_call: TRBV10-3
j_call: TRBJ2-3

cdr3_aa: CASSIGDSNQPQHF
cdr3_nt: TGTGCCAGTAGTATCGGGGATAGCAATCAGCCCCAGCATTTT
clone_size: NA
d_call: NA
v_call: TRBV19
j_call: TRBJ1-5

cdr3_aa: CASGLKLNEQFF
cdr3_nt: TGTGCCAGCGGCCTGAAACTAAATGAGCAGTTCTTC
clone_size: NA
d_call: NA
v_call: TRBV27
j_call: TRBJ2-1

cdr3_aa: CASSIRTGTPYEQYF
cdr3_nt: TGTGCCAGTAGTATTAGGACAGGGACGCCCTACGAGCAGTACTTC
clone_size: NA
d_call: TRBD1
v_call: TRBV19
j_call: TRBJ2-7

cdr3_aa: CAWKYGLSSGGYTF
cdr3_nt: TGTGCCTGGAAGTATGGCCTCTCGTCGGGAGGCTACACCTTC
clone_size: NA
d_call: NA
v_call: TRBV30
j_call: TRBJ1-2

cdr3_aa: CASSLGWAANTEAFF
cdr3_nt: TGTGCCAGCAGCTTAGGATGGGCAGCAAACACTGAAGCTTTCTTT
clone_size: NA
d_call: NA
v_call: TRBV7-2
j_call: TRBJ1-1

cdr3_aa: CASSNPWGAGVGDTQYF
cdr3_nt: TGTGCCAGCAGCAACCCCTGGGGAGCGGGAGTGGGGGATACGCAGTATTTT
clone_size: NA
d_call: TRBD2
v_call: TRBV11-2
j_call: TRBJ2-3

cdr3_aa: CASSPSGRKNTQYF
cdr3_nt: TGTGCCAGCAGCCCGTCCGGGAGAAAAAATACGCAGTATTTT
clone_size: NA
d_call: NA
v_call: TRBV7-3
j_call: TRBJ2-3